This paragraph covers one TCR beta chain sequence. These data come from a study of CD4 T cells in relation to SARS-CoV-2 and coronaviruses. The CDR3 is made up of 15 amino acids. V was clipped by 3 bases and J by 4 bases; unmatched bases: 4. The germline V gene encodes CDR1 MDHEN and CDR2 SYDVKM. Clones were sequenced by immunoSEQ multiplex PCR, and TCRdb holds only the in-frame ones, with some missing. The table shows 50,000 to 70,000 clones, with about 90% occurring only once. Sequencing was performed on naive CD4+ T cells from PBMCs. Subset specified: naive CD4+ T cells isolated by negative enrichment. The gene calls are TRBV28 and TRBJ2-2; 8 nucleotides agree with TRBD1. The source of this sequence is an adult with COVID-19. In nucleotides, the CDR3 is TGTGCCAGCAGTTTTCAGGGGGCGCGCACCGGGGAGCTGTTTTTT. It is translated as CASSFQGARTGELFF.